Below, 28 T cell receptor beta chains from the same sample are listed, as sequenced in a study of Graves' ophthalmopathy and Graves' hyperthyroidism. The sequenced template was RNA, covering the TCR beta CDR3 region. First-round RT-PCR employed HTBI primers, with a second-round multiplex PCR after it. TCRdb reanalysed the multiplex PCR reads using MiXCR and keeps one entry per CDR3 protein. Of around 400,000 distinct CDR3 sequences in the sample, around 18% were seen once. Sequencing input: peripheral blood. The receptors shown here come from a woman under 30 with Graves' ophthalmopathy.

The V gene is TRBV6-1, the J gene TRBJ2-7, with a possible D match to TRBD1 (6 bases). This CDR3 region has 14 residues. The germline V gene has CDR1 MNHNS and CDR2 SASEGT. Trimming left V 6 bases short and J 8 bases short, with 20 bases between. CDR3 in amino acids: CASRQTGYLRKQYF. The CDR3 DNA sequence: TGTGCCAGCAGACAGACAGGTTACCTACGAAAGCAGTACTTC.

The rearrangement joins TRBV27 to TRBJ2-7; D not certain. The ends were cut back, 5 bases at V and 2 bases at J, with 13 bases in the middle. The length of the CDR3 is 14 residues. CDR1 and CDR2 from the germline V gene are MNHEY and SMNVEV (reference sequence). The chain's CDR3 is CASSPLRAPYEQYF. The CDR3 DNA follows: TGTGCCAGCAGTCCCCTCCGGGCCCCCTACGAGCAGTACTTC.

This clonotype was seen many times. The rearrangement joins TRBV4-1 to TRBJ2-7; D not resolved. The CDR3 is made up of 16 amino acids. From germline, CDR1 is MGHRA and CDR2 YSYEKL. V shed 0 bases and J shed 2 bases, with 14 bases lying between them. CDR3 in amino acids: CASSQDTLGATYEQYF. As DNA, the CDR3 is TGCGCCAGCAGCCAAGATACCCTAGGAGCAACCTACGAGCAGTACTTC.

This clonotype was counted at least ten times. The CDR3, as DNA: TGTGCCAGCAGCTTGGGGGGGCCATTCCCCGATAATTCACCCCTCCACTTT. Residues: CASSLGGPFPDNSPLHF. V gene TRBV5-4 combines with J gene TRBJ1-6, with D possibly being TRBD1 (6 bases). V lost 0 bases and J lost 5, with 15 bases in between. The length of the CDR3 is 17 residues. The V gene's germline CDR1 is SGHNT and CDR2 YYREEE (reference sequence). Full variable domain (rest looked up from reference TRBV5-4 and TRBJ1-6): ETGVTQSPTHLIKTRGQQVTLRCSSQSGHNTVSWYQQALGQGPQFIFQYYREEENGRGNFPPRFSGLQFPNYSSELNVNALELDDSALYLCASSLGGPFPDNSPLHFGNGTRLTVT.

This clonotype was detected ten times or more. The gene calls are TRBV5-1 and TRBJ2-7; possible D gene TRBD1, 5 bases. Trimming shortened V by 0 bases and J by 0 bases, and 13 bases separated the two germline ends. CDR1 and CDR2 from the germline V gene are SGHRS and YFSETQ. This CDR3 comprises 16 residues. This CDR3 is CASSLDGADNSYEQYF. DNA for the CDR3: TGCGCCAGCAGCTTGGATGGGGCCGACAACTCCTACGAGCAGTACTTC. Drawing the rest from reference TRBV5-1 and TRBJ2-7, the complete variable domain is KAGVTQTPRYLIKTRGQQVTLSCSPISGHRSVSWYQQTPGQGLQFLFEYFSETQRNKGNFPGRFSGRQFSNSRSEMNVSTLELGDSALYLCASSLDGADNSYEQYFGPGTRLTVT.

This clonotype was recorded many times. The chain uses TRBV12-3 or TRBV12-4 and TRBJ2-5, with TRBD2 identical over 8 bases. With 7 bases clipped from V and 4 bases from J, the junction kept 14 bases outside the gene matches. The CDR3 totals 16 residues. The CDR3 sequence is CASTSTGGRVRETQYF. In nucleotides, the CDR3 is TGTGCCAGCACCTCGACGGGAGGGAGGGTTAGAGAGACCCAGTACTTC.

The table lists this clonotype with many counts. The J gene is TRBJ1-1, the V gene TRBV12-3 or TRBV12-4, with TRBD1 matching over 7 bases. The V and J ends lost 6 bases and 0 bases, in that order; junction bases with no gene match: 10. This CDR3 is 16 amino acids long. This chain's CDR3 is CASSLGQERLNTEAFF. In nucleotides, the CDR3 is TGTGCCAGCAGCCTCGGACAGGAGAGACTGAACACTGAAGCTTTCTTT.

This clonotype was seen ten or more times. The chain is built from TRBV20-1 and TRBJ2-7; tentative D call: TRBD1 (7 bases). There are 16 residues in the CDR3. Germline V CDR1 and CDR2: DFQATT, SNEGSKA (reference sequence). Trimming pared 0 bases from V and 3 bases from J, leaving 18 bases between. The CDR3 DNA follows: TGCAGTGCTAGAGATCTTTCGGGGGACAGCTTCTACGAGCAGTACTTC. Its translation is CSARDLSGDSFYEQYF.

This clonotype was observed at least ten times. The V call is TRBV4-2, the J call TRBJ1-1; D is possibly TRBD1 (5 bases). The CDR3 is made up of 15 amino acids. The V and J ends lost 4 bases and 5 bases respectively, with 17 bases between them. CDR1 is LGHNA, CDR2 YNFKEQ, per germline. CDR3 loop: CASSPLEWGETEAFF. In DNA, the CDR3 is TGTGCCAGCAGCCCCCTCGAGTGGGGGGAGACTGAAGCTTTCTTT.

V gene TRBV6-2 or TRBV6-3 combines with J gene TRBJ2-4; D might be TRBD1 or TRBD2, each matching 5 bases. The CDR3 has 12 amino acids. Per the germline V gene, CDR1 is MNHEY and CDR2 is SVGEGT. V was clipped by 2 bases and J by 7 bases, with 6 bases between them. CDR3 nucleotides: TGTGCCAGCAGTTACGAGGGGAACATTCAGTACTTC. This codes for CASSYEGNIQYF.

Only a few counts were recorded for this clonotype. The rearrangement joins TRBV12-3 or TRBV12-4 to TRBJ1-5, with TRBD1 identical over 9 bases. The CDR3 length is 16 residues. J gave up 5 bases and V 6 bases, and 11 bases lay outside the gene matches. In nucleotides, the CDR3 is TGTGCCAGCAGCCGGGACAGGGATTCTCCTTATCAGCCCCAGCATTTT. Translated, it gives CASSRDRDSPYQPQHF.

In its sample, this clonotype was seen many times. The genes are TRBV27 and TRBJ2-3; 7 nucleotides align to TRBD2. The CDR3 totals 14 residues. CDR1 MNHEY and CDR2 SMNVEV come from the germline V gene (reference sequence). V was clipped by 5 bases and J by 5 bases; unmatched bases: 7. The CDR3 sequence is CASSGREVQDTQYF. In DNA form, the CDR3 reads TGTGCCAGCAGTGGACGGGAGGTCCAAGATACGCAGTATTTT.

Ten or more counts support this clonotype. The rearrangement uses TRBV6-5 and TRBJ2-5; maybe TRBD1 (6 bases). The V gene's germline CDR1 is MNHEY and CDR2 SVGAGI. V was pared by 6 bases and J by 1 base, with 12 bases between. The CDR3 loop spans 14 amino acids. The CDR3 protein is CASRPNRVQETQYF. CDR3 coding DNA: TGTGCCAGCAGGCCAAACAGGGTCCAAGAGACCCAGTACTTC.

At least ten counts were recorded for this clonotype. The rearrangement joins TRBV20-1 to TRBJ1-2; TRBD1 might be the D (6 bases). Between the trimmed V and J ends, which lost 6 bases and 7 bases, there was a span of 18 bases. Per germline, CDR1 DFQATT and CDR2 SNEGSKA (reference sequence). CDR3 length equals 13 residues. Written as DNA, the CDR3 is TGCAGTGCCCCCGTGGGGGGCATAGGTGGCTACACCTTC. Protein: CSAPVGGIGGYTF.

Here the CDR3 DNA reads TGTGCCAGCGCCCATAACTATGGCTACACCTTC. Protein sequence: CASAHNYGYTF. The rearrangement joins TRBV28 to TRBJ1-2; D is unresolved. V shed 8 bases and J shed 1 base, with 5 bases lying between them. Germline CDR1 and CDR2: MDHEN and SYDVKM. The CDR3 extends over 11 amino acids.

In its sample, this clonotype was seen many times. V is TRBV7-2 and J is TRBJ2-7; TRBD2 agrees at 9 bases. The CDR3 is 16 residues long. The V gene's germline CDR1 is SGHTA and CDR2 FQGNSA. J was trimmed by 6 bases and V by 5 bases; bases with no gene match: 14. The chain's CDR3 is CASSLLGGGRALEQYF. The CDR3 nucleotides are TGTGCCAGCAGCCTCCTCGGCGGCGGGAGGGCTCTCGAGCAGTACTTC.

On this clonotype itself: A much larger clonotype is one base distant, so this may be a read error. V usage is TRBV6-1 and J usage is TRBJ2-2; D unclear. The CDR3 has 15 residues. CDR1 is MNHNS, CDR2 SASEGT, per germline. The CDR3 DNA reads TGTGACAGCAGTCCGACTCTTTCCGGAGCCGGGGAGCTGTTTTTT. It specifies CDSSPTLSGAGELFF.

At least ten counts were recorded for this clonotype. CDR3 DNA: TGTGCCAGCAGTCACAACTCAAGGACCCAGTACTTC. Translating it yields CASSHNSRTQYF. The rearrangement uses TRBV28 and TRBJ2-5; D unclear. The V end lost 5 bases, the J end lost 7 bases, and 11 bases lay between the germline ends. Germline lookup yields CDR1 MDHEN and CDR2 SYDVKM. The CDR3 sequence is 12 residues long.

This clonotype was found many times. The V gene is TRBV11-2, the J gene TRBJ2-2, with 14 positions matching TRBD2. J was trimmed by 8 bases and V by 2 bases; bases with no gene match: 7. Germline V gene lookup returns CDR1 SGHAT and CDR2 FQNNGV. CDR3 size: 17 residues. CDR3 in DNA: TGTGCCAGCAGCTTATCCGTGACTAGCGGGGGGGCTGGGGAGCTGTTTTTT. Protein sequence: CASSLSVTSGGAGELFF.

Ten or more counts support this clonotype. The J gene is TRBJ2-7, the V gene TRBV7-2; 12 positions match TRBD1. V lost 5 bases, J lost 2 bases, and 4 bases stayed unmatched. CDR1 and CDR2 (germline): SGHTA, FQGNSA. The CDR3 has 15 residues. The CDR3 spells CASSPGTGGTYEQYF. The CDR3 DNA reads TGTGCCAGCAGCCCGGGGACAGGGGGCACCTACGAGCAGTACTTC.

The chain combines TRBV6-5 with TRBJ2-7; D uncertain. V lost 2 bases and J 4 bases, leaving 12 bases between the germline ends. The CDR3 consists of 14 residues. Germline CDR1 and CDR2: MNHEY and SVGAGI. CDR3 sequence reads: CASSYGRVPYEQYF. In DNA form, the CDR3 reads TGTGCCAGCAGTTACGGTAGGGTCCCTTACGAGCAGTACTTC.

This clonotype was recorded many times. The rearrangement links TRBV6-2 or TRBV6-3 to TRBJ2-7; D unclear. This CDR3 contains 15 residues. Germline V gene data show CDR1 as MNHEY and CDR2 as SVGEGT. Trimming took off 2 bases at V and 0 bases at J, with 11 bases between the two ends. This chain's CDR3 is CASSYRLLSSYEQYF. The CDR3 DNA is TGTGCCAGCAGTTACCGACTGTTGAGCTCCTACGAGCAGTACTTC.

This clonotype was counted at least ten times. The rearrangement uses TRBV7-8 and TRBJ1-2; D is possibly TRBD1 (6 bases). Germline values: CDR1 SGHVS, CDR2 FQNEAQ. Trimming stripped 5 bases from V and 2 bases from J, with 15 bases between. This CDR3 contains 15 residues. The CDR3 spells CASSSSRTVNYGYTF. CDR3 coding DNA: TGTGCCAGCAGCAGTAGCCGGACAGTAAACTATGGCTACACCTTC.

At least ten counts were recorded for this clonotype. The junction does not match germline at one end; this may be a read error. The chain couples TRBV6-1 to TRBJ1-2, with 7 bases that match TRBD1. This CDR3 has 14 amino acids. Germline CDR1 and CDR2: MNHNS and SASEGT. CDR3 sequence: CAGRKRDSADGYTF. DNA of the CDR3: TGTGCCGGCAGAAAACGGGACAGCGCAGACGGCTACACCTTC.

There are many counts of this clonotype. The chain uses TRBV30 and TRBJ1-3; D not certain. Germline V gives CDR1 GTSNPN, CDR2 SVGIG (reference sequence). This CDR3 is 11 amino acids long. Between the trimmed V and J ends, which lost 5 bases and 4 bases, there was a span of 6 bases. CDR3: CAWEMGNTIYF. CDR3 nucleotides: TGTGCCTGGGAGATGGGAAACACCATATATTTT.

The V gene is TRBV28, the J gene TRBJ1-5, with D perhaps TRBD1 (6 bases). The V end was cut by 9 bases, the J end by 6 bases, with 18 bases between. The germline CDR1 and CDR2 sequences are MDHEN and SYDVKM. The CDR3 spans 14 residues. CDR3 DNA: TGTGCCAGTCTAGAGGCAGGGGTAAGTCAGCCCCAGCATTTT. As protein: CASLEAGVSQPQHF.

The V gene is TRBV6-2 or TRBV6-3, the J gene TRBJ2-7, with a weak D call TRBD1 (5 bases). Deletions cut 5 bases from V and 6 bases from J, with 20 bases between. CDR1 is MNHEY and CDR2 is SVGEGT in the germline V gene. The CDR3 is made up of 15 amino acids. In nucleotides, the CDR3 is TGTGCCAGCAGTAGAAGGACATCGACGTACATCGAGCAGTACTTC. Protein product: CASSRRTSTYIEQYF.

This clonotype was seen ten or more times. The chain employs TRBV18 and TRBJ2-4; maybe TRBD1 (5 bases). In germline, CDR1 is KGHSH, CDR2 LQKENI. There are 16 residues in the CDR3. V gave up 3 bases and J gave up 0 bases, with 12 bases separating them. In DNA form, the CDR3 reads TGTGCCAGCTCACCTGACAGAGACCGAGCCAAAAACATTCAGTACTTC. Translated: CASSPDRDRAKNIQYF.